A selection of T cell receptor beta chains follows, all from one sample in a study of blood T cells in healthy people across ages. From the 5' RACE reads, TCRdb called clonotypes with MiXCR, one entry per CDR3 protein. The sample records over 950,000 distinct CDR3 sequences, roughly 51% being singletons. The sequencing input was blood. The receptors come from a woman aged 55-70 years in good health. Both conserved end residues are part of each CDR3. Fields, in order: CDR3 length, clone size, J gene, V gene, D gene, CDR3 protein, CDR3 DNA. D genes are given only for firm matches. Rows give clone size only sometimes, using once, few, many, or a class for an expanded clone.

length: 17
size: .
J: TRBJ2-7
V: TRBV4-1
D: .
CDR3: CASSQVSAGSSSNEQYF
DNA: TGCGCCAGCAGCCAAGTCTCCGCGGGAAGCAGCTCGAACGAGCAGTACTTC

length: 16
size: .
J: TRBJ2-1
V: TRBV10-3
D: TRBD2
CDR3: CAIRRGGEGIYNEQFF
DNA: TGTGCCATCAGGCGGGGCGGGGAGGGAATCTACAATGAGCAGTTCTTC

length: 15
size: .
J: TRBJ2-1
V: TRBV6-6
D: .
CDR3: CASSPWGESYNEQFF
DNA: TGTGCCAGCAGTCCATGGGGGGAGTCTTACAATGAGCAGTTCTTC

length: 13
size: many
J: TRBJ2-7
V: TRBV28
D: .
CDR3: CASSLDRTYEQYF
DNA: TGTGCCAGCAGTCTCGACAGGACCTACGAGCAGTACTTC

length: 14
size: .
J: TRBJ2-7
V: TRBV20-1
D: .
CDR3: CSARATGSGYEQYF
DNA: TGCAGTGCTAGAGCCACCGGGTCGGGATACGAGCAGTACTTC

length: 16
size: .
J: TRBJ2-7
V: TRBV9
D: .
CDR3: CASSSSTRRSYNEQYF
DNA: TGTGCCAGCAGCTCTTCTACGCGGAGATCCTACAATGAGCAGTACTTC

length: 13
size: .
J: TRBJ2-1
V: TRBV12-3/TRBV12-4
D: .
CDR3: CAGAVSSYNEQFF
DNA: TGTGCCGGAGCGGTTAGCTCCTACAATGAGCAGTTCTTC

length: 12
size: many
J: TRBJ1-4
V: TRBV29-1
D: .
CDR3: CSVRDRGEKLFF
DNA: TGCAGCGTCCGGGATCGGGGCGAAAAACTGTTTTTT

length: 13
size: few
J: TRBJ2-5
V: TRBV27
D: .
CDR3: CASSSFIQETQYF
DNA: TGTGCCAGCAGTTCATTTATCCAAGAGACCCAGTACTTC

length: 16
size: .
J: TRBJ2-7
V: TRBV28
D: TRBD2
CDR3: CASSFAWASGSYEQYF
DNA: TGTGCCAGCAGTTTTGCTTGGGCTAGCGGATCATACGAGCAGTACTTC